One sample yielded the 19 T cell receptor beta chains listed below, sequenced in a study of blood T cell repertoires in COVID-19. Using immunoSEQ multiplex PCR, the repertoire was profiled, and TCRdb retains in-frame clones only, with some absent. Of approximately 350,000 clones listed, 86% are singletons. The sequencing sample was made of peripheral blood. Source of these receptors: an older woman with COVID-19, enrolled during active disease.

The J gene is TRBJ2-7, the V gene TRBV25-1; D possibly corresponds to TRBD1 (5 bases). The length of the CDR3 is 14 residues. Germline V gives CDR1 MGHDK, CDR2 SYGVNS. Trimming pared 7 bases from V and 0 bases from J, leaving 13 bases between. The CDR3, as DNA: TGTGCCAGCACCTGGGGCAGTTCCTCCTACGAGCAGTACTTC. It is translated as CASTWGSSSYEQYF.

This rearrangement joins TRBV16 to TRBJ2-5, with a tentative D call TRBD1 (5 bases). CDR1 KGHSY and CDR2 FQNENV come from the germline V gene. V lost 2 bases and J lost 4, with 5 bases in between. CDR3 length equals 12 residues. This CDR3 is CASSQTGETQYF. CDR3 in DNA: TGTGCCAGCAGCCAAACAGGAGAGACCCAGTACTTC.

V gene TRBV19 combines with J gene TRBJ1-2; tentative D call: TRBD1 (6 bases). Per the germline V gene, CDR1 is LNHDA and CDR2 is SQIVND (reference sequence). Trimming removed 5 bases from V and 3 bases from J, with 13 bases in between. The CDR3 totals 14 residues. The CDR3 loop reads CASSSRTVDYGYTF. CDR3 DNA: TGTGCCAGTAGTTCACGGACAGTAGACTATGGCTACACCTTC. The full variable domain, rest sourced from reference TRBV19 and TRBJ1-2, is DGGITQSPKYLFRKEGQNVTLSCEQNLNHDAMYWYRQDPGQGLRLIYYSQIVNDFQKGDIAEGYSVSREKKESFPLTVTSAQKNPTAFYLCASSSRTVDYGYTFGSGTRLTVV.

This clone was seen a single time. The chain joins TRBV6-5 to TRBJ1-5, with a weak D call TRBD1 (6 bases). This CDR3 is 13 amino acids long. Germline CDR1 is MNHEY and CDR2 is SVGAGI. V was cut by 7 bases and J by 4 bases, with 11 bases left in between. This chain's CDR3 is CASKETGNQPQHF. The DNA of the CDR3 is TGTGCCAGCAAGGAGACAGGAAATCAGCCCCAGCATTTT.

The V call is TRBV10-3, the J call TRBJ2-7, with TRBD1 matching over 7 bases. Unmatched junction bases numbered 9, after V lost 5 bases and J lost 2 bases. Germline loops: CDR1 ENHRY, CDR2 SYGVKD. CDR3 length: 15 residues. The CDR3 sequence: CAISKQGPSTYEQYF. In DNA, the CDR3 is TGTGCCATCAGTAAACAGGGGCCCTCCACCTACGAGCAGTACTTC.

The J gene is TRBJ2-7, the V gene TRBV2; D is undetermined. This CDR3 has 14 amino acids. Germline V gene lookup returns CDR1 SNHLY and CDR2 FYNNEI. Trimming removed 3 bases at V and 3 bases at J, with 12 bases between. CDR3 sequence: CASSEFPRNYEQYF. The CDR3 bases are TGTGCCAGCAGTGAGTTTCCGAGGAACTACGAGCAGTACTTC.

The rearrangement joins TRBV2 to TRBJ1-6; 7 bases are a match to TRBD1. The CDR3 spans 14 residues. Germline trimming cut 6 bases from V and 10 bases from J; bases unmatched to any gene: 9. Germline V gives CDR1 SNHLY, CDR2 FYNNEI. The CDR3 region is CASRPQGNESPLHF. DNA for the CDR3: TGTGCCAGCAGACCACAGGGGAACGAGTCACCCCTCCACTTT.

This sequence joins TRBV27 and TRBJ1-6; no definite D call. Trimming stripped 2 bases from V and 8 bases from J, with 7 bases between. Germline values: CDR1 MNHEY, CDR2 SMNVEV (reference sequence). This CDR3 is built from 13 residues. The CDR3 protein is CASSLVSDSPLHF. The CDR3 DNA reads TGTGCCAGCAGTTTAGTTTCGGATTCACCCCTCCACTTT.

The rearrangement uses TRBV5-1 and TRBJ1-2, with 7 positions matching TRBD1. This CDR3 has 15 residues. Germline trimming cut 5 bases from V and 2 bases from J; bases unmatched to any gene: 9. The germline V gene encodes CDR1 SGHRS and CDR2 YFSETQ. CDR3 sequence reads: CASRTTGDQNYGYTF. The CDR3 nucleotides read TGCGCCAGCAGAACTACAGGGGATCAGAACTATGGCTACACCTTC. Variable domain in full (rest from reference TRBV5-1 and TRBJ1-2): KAGVTQTPRYLIKTRGQQVTLSCSPISGHRSVSWYQQTPGQGLQFLFEYFSETQRNKGNFPGRFSGRQFSNSRSEMNVSTLELGDSALYLCASRTTGDQNYGYTFGSGTRLTVV.

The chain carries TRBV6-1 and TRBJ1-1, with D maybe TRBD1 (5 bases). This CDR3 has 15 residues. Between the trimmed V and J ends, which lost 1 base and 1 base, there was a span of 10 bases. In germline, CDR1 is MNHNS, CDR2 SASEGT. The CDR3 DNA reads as TGTGCCAGCAGTGAAGTTTCCAGGGCGAACACTGAAGCTTTCTTT. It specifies CASSEVSRANTEAFF.

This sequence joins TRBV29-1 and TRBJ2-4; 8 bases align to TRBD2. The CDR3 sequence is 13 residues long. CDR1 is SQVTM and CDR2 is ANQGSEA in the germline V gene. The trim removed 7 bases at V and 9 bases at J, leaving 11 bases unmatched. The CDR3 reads CSAFREGRGIQYF. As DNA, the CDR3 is TGCAGCGCCTTCCGGGAGGGAAGGGGCATTCAGTACTTC.

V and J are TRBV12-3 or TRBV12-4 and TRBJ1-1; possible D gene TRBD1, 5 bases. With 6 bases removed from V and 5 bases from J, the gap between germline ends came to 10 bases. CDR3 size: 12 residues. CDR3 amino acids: CASREGSTEAFF. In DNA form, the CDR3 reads TGTGCCAGCAGGGAGGGGTCAACTGAAGCTTTCTTT.

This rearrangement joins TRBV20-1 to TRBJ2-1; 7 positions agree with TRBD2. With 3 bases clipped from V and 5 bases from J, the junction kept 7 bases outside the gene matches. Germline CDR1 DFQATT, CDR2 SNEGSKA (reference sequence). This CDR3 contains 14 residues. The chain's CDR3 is CSASDPGGDNEQFF. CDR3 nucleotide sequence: TGCAGTGCTAGTGATCCTGGGGGGGACAATGAGCAGTTCTTC.

This CDR3 is CASSLGAGFVTEAFF. DNA for the CDR3: TGTGCCAGCAGTTTAGGGGCTGGGTTCGTCACTGAAGCTTTCTTT. The chain links TRBV27 to TRBJ1-1; D perhaps matches TRBD1 (5 bases). The germline V gene encodes CDR1 MNHEY and CDR2 SMNVEV (reference sequence). The CDR3 is 15 residues long. V was cut by 2 bases and J by 4 bases, with 14 bases left in between.

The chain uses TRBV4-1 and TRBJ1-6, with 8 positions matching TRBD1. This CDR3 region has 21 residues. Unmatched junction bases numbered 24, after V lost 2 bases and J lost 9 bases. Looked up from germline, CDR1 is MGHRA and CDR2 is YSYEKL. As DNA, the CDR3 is TGCGCCAGCAGCCAATTCCTCTCGTACTGGACAGGGAGGGGGTCGGGTTCACCCCTCCACTTT. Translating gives CASSQFLSYWTGRGSGSPLHF.

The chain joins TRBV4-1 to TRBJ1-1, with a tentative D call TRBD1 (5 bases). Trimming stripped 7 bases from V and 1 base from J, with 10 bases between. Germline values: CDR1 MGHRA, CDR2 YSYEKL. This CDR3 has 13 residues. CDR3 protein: CASKRQTNTEAFF. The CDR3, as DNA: TGCGCCAGCAAACGACAGACGAACACTGAAGCTTTCTTT.

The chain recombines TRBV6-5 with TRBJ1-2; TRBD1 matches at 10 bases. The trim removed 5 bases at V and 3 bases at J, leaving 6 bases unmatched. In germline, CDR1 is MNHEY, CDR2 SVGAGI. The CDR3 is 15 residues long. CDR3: CASSQSDRGDYGYTF. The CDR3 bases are TGTGCCAGCAGTCAATCGGACAGGGGGGACTATGGCTACACCTTC.

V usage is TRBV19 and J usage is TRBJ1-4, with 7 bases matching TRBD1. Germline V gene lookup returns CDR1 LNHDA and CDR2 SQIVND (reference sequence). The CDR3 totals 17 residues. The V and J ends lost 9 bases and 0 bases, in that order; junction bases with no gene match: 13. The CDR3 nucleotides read TGTGCCAGCGTACGGACAGGCTTCGCCGCAACTAATGAAAAACTGTTTTTT. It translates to CASVRTGFAATNEKLFF.

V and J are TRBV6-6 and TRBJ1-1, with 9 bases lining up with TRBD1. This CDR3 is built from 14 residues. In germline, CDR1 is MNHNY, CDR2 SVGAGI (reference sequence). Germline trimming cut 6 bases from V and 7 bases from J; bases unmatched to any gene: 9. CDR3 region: CASRGGQGRGEAFF. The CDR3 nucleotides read TGTGCCAGCAGGGGGGGACAGGGTCGCGGTGAAGCTTTCTTT.